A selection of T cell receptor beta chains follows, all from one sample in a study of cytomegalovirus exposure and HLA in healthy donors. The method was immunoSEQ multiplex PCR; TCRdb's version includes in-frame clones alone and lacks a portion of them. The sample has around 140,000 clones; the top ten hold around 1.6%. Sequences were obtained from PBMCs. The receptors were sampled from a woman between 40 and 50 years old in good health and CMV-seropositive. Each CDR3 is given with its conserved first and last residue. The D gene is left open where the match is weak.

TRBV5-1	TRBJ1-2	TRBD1	CASSFSPGQGTYGYTF	TGCGCCAGCAGCTTCTCTCCGGGACAGGGAACCTATGGCTACACCTTC
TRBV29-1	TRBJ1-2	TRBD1	CSAGPGQGNGYTF	TGCAGCGCCGGTCCGGGACAGGGAAACGGCTACACCTTC
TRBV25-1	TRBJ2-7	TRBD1	CASTGQGARYEQYF	TGTGCCAGCACTGGACAGGGGGCGAGGTACGAGCAGTACTTC
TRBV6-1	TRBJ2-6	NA	CASSDGPGANVLTF	TGTGCCAGCAGTGATGGGCCTGGGGCCAACGTCCTGACTTTC
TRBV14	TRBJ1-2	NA	CASSPGLGHYYGYTF	TGTGCCAGCAGCCCCGGGCTTGGACACTACTATGGCTACACCTTC
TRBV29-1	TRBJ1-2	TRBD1	CSVEEGRGLYGYTF	TGCAGCGTTGAAGAAGGCAGGGGGCTTTATGGCTACACCTTC
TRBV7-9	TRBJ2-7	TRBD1	CASSSGQATYEQYF	TGTGCCAGCAGCTCGGGACAGGCTACCTACGAGCAGTACTTC
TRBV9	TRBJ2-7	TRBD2	CASSVGLASYEQYF	TGTGCCAGCAGCGTCGGACTAGCGTCCTACGAGCAGTACTTC
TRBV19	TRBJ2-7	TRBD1	CASSYRAGTGREQYF	TGTGCCAGTAGTTATCGGGCCGGGACAGGGCGCGAGCAGTACTTC
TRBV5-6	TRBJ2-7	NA	CASSPGLDREQYF	TGTGCCAGCAGCCCCGGCCTAGATAGGGAGCAGTACTTC
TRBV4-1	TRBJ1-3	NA	CASSFRSDSPSGNTIYF	TGCGCCAGCAGCTTTCGATCGGACAGCCCCTCTGGAAACACCATATATTTT
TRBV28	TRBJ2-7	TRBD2	CASSLGTSGTYEQYF	TGTGCCAGCAGTTTAGGGACTAGCGGCACCTACGAGCAGTACTTC
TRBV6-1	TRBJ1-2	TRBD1	CASSAGTGGLPYGYTF	TGTGCCAGCAGTGCCGGGACAGGGGGACTTCCCTATGGCTACACCTTC
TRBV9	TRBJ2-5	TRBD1	CASSGPPYRDREETQYF	TGTGCCAGCAGCGGACCTCCTTACCGGGACAGAGAAGAGACCCAGTACTTC
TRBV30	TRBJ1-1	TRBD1	CAWSIDRDTEAFF	TGTGCCTGGAGTATTGACAGGGACACTGAAGCTTTCTTT
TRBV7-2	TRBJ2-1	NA	CASSLYPPPRVPYNEQFF	TGTGCCAGCAGCTTATACCCTCCCCCTAGAGTCCCCTACAATGAGCAGTTCTTC
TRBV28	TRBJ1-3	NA	CASSFLSGNTIYF	TGTGCCAGCAGTTTTCTCTCTGGAAACACCATATATTTT
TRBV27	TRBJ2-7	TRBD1	CASSPGGFSYEQYF	TGTGCCAGCAGTCCAGGGGGCTTCTCCTACGAGCAGTACTTC
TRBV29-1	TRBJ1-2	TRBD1	CSVERQGSDGYTF	TGCAGCGTTGAACGACAGGGGAGCGATGGCTACACCTTC
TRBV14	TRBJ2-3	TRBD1	CASSRTGDTDTQYF	TGTGCCAGCAGCCGTACAGGGGACACAGATACGCAGTATTTT
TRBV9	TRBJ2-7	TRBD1	CAGSSRDSSYEQYF	TGTGCCGGCAGCTCCCGGGACAGCTCCTACGAGCAGTACTTC
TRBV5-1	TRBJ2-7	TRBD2	CASRESSGRDEQYF	TGCGCCAGCAGGGAATCCAGCGGGAGAGACGAGCAGTACTTC
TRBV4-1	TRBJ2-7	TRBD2	CASSPTGLAAYEQYF	TGCGCCAGCAGCCCTACGGGGCTAGCGGCCTACGAGCAGTACTTC
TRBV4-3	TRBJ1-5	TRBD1	CASSDRVGGQPQHF	TGCGCCAGCAGCGACAGGGTAGGCGGTCAGCCCCAGCATTTT
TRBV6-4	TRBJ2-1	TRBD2	CASSDIGTSGSNEQFF	TGTGCCAGCAGTGACATAGGGACTAGCGGGAGCAATGAGCAGTTCTTC
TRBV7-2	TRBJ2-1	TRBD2	CASSFTSGLAGAYNEQFF	TGTGCCAGCAGCTTTACCTCGGGACTAGCGGGAGCTTACAATGAGCAGTTCTTC
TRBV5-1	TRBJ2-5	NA	CASSLEGGYRTQYF	TGCGCCAGCAGCTTGGAGGGGGGGTATAGGACCCAGTACTTC
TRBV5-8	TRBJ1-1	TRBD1	CASSLGPGGTEAFF	TGTGCCAGCAGTCTTGGGCCAGGGGGTACTGAAGCTTTCTTT
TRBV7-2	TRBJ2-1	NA	CASSLLSRGGGHNEQFF	TGTGCCAGCAGCTTATTATCTCGGGGAGGGGGACACAATGAGCAGTTCTTC
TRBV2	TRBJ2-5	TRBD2	CASTLLAANQETQYF	TGTGCCAGCACCCTTCTAGCGGCTAACCAAGAGACCCAGTACTTC
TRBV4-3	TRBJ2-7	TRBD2	CASSQDVGLADEQYF	TGCGCCAGCAGCCAAGATGTAGGGCTAGCGGACGAGCAGTACTTC
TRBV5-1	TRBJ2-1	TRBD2	CASSSGLAPWNEQFF	TGCGCCAGCAGCTCGGGACTAGCGCCGTGGAATGAGCAGTTCTTC
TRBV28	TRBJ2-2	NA	CASSLSGDGTGELFF	TGTGCCAGCAGTTTATCGGGGGACGGCACCGGGGAGCTGTTTTTT